Shown below are 27 T cell receptor beta chains from a single sample sequenced in a study of T cell repertoires in cytomegalovirus infection. What these receptors recognize is not known. Each CDR3 protein gets one entry after TCRdb re-called the reads with MiXCR. This table holds about 700,000 distinct CDR3 sequences, 33% found once. The input for sequencing was cultured PBMCs, taken from culture after CMV antigen stimulation. The receptors were gathered from a human donor in good health (CMV status not recorded). Some clones in this sample may be carry-over from other donors' samples.

The genes are TRBV27 and TRBJ1-5; unclear D gene. The CDR3 totals 13 residues. Trimming stripped 4 bases from V and 4 bases from J, with 8 bases between. The germline gives CDR1 MNHEY, CDR2 SMNVEV (reference sequence). This CDR3 is CASSSTTNQPQHF. The CDR3 region has the DNA TGTGCCAGCAGTTCCACAACGAATCAGCCCCAGCATTTT.

The rearrangement joins TRBV4-3 to TRBJ2-7; 8 bases are shared with TRBD2. Unmatched junction bases numbered 8, after V lost 1 base and J lost 3 bases. The germline V gene has CDR1 LGHNA and CDR2 YSLEER. The CDR3 extends over 16 amino acids. The CDR3 sequence is CASSQGFGGGNYEQYF. The CDR3 bases are TGCGCCAGCAGCCAAGGTTTCGGGGGGGGAAACTACGAGCAGTACTTC.

This clonotype was found once. The rearrangement joins TRBV2 to TRBJ2-2; D is undetermined. V was pared by 7 bases and J by 6 bases, with 9 bases between. The CDR3 length is 12 residues. In germline, CDR1 is SNHLY, CDR2 FYNNEI. The CDR3 nucleotides are TGTGCCAGCAATCGTTGGTCCGGGGAGCTGTTTTTT. Its translation: CASNRWSGELFF. The complete variable domain, with remaining parts taken from reference TRBV2 and TRBJ2-2, reads EPEVTQTPSHQVTQMGQEVILRCVPISNHLYFYWYRQILGQKVEFLVSFYNNEISEKSEIFDDQFSVERPDGSNFTLKIRSTKLEDSAMYFCASNRWSGELFFGEGSRLTVL.

V usage is TRBV4-1 and J usage is TRBJ1-2, with unresolved D. Deletions cut 0 bases from V and 4 bases from J, with 9 bases between. The length of the CDR3 is 14 residues. The V gene's germline CDR1 is MGHRA and CDR2 YSYEKL. As DNA, the CDR3 is TGCGCCAGCAGCCAAGAAGATGCGGGCTATGGCTACACCTTC. Translated, it gives CASSQEDAGYGYTF.

This clonotype was seen ten or more times. J is TRBJ1-4 and V is TRBV7-8; 9 nucleotides align to TRBD1. CDR1 is SGHVS and CDR2 is FQNEAQ in the germline V gene. Unmatched junction bases numbered 13, after V lost 5 bases and J lost 6 bases. The CDR3 contains 17 residues. CDR3 sequence (DNA): TGTGCCAGCAGCAGACCCGAACAGGGGGCGCGTTATGAAAAACTGTTTTTT. Amino acid sequence: CASSRPEQGARYEKLFF.

This clonotype was recorded many times. This sequence joins TRBV7-2 and TRBJ2-3; D uncertain. In germline, CDR1 is SGHTA, CDR2 FQGNSA. This CDR3 contains 13 residues. V was pared by 3 bases and J by 0 bases, with 4 bases between. The CDR3 spells CASSFKSTDTQYF. CDR3 bases: TGTGCCAGCAGCTTTAAGAGCACAGATACGCAGTATTTT.

The chain joins TRBV7-9 to TRBJ2-1; 8 bases are a match to TRBD2. The CDR3 is 14 amino acids. Germline CDR1 and CDR2: SEHNR and FQNEAQ (reference sequence). The V segment lost 9 bases and the J segment 0 bases; nucleotides outside the gene matches: 4. The CDR3 DNA reads as TGTGCCAGTACCGGGGGGGCCTCCTACAATGAGCAGTTCTTC. Protein product: CASTGGASYNEQFF.

The chain has TRBV5-1 and TRBJ2-6; TRBD2 aligns across 7 bases. This CDR3 contains 17 residues. The germline V gene has CDR1 SGHRS and CDR2 YFSETQ. V lost 3 bases and J lost 4; bases outside the gene matches: 10. CDR3 in DNA: TGCGCCAGCAGCTGGGGGGGGAACTCTTACGGGGCCAACGTCCTGACTTTC. As protein: CASSWGGNSYGANVLTF. The full variable domain, its missing parts supplied by reference TRBV5-1 and TRBJ2-6, is KAGVTQTPRYLIKTRGQQVTLSCSPISGHRSVSWYQQTPGQGLQFLFEYFSETQRNKGNFPGRFSGRQFSNSRSEMNVSTLELGDSALYLCASSWGGNSYGANVLTFGAGSRLTVL.

The CDR3 protein is CSADPQGTGETQYF. As DNA, the CDR3 is TGCAGTGCCGATCCACAGGGGACGGGAGAGACCCAGTACTTC. The rearrangement links TRBV20-1 to TRBJ2-5, with TRBD1 identical over 7 bases. Germline CDR1 is DFQATT and CDR2 is SNEGSKA (reference sequence). The CDR3 is 14 residues long. V was clipped by 6 bases and J by 4 bases; unmatched bases: 11.

The V and J genes are TRBV12-3 or TRBV12-4 and TRBJ1-1; D is unresolved. This CDR3 comprises 12 residues. Trimming took off 7 bases at V and 7 bases at J, with 13 bases between the two ends. The CDR3 DNA is TGTGCCAGCAATGCTCAACGTAGTGAAGCTTTCTTT. Translating gives CASNAQRSEAFF.

This clonotype was seen a few times. The chain combines TRBV19 with TRBJ1-5; no clear D. The V and J ends lost 4 bases and 3 bases respectively, with 7 bases between them. The V gene's germline CDR1 is LNHDA and CDR2 SQIVND (reference sequence). CDR3 length: 13 residues. This CDR3 is CASSTQFNQPQHF. For the CDR3, the DNA is TGTGCCAGTAGTACACAGTTCAATCAGCCCCAGCATTTT.

The chain recombines TRBV6-1 with TRBJ1-1; the D gene is possibly TRBD1 (6 bases). V was pared by 8 bases and J by 1 base, with 11 bases between. The germline V gene encodes CDR1 MNHNS and CDR2 SASEGT. There are 13 residues in the CDR3. CDR3 in amino acids: CASGWTANTEAFF. The CDR3 DNA is TGTGCCAGCGGGTGGACAGCGAACACTGAAGCTTTCTTT.

The table lists this clonotype with a few counts. This chain connects TRBV5-1 to TRBJ1-1; 9 bases agree with TRBD1. V shed 4 bases and J 5 bases; nucleotides not matched to a gene: 6. This CDR3 is built from 14 residues. Germline-derived CDR1 and CDR2 are SGHRS and YFSETQ. Written as DNA, the CDR3 is TGCGCCAGCAGCACCGGGACAGGGTTGACTGAAGCTTTCTTT. It translates to CASSTGTGLTEAFF.

This clonotype has a handful of counts. V is TRBV10-3 and J is TRBJ2-5; 8 bases agree with TRBD2. Per the germline V gene, CDR1 is ENHRY and CDR2 is SYGVKD. With V trimmed by 4 bases and J by 0 bases, 7 bases remained unmatched. The CDR3 contains 16 residues. CDR3 protein: CAISGGTRGDQETQYF. The CDR3 DNA follows: TGTGCCATCAGTGGGGGGACTAGGGGGGACCAAGAGACCCAGTACTTC.

This chain links TRBV6-5 with TRBJ2-5, with D perhaps matching TRBD1 or TRBD2 (5 bases each). Germline lookup yields CDR1 MNHEY and CDR2 SVGAGI. V lost 0 bases, J lost 5 bases, and 13 bases lay in between. The CDR3 is made up of 15 amino acids. The CDR3 reads CASSYSTRGGETQYF. The CDR3, as DNA: TGTGCCAGCAGTTACTCCACTAGGGGCGGGGAGACCCAGTACTTC.

The chain links TRBV12-3 or TRBV12-4 to TRBJ2-7; a possible D gene is TRBD2 (6 bases). This CDR3 is 14 amino acids long. Trimming left V 4 bases short and J 3 bases short, with 13 bases between. CDR3 nucleotides: TGTGCCAGCAGTTACGCGGGAAGGGTCTACGAGCAGTACTTC. Its protein is CASSYAGRVYEQYF.

The chain combines TRBV19 with TRBJ2-7; either TRBD1 or TRBD2 may fit D (5 bases each). The CDR3 is made up of 11 amino acids. Trimming pared 4 bases from V and 7 bases from J, leaving 8 bases between. Per the germline V gene, CDR1 is LNHDA and CDR2 is SQIVND (reference sequence). CDR3 protein: CASSNGAEQYF. The CDR3 DNA reads TGTGCCAGTAGTAACGGGGCAGAGCAGTACTTC.

This clonotype was detected ten times or more. The gene calls are TRBV4-1 and TRBJ2-6; D uncertain. The V end lost 3 bases, the J end lost 0 bases, and 24 bases lay between the germline ends. CDR1 and CDR2 from the germline V gene are MGHRA and YSYEKL. The CDR3 is made up of 21 amino acids. CDR3 in amino acids: CASSHRLEPGPRRSGANVLTF. For the CDR3, the DNA is TGCGCCAGCAGCCATAGGCTCGAACCGGGCCCTAGGCGCTCTGGGGCCAACGTCCTGACTTTC.

This clonotype was seen only a few times. This chain uses TRBV11-2 with TRBJ1-1; D uncertain. This CDR3 spans 13 amino acids. Trimming cost V 0 bases and J 7 bases, with 9 bases left between them. Germline CDR1 and CDR2: SGHAT and FQNNGV. The CDR3 nucleotides are TGTGCCAGCAGCTTAGAGTCCTGGGGTGAAGCTTTCTTT. It encodes CASSLESWGEAFF.

This chain connects TRBV7-6 to TRBJ1-1; perhaps TRBD1 as D (6 bases). The CDR3 is made up of 13 amino acids. Germline V gene sequence: CDR1 SGHVS, CDR2 FNYEAQ. Deletions cut 5 bases from V and 8 bases from J, with 15 bases between. As DNA, the CDR3 is TGTGCCAGCAGCCCTAGGGGGGTGGCGGAAGCTTTCTTT. Encoded protein: CASSPRGVAEAFF.

The genes are TRBV19 and TRBJ1-2; the D gene is possibly TRBD1 (5 bases). The CDR3 has 12 residues. V was pared by 11 bases and J by 8 bases, with 18 bases between. The germline CDR1 and CDR2 sequences are LNHDA and SQIVND (reference sequence). As DNA, the CDR3 is TGTGCCGCGGCTTCGTGGGGACTAGGCTACACCTTC. Translated, it gives CAAASWGLGYTF.

This clonotype showed up many times. This rearrangement joins TRBV7-2 to TRBJ2-2, with D uncertain. The V end was cut by 3 bases, the J end by 6 bases, with 11 bases between. Germline V lookup: CDR1 SGHTA, CDR2 FQGNSA. This CDR3 contains 14 residues. In nucleotides, the CDR3 is TGTGCCAGCAGCTTTGGCAGAGTGCCCGGGGAGCTGTTTTTT. Its translation: CASSFGRVPGELFF.

This clonotype was observed at least ten times. The chain couples TRBV19 to TRBJ1-4, with 12 positions matching TRBD1. Germline assignment: CDR1 LNHDA and CDR2 SQIVND (reference sequence). With 9 bases clipped from V and 5 bases from J, the junction kept 1 base outside the gene matches. The CDR3 totals 13 residues. The CDR3 reads CASGTGGNEKLFF. The CDR3 region has the DNA TGTGCCAGCGGGACAGGGGGCAATGAAAAACTGTTTTTT.

This sequence joins TRBV7-8 and TRBJ2-5, with D perhaps matching TRBD2 (7 bases). CDR1 SGHVS and CDR2 FQNEAQ come from the germline V gene. The CDR3 consists of 15 residues. V shed 3 bases and J shed 2 bases, with 13 bases lying between them. CDR3 sequence (DNA): TGTGCCAGCAGCTTGCGCGCGGGGGCTCAAGAGACCCAGTACTTC. Protein: CASSLRAGAQETQYF.

Ten or more counts support this clonotype. The V gene is TRBV11-3, the J gene TRBJ2-3; possibly TRBD2 for D (5 bases). CDR1 SGHNT and CDR2 YENEEA come from the germline V gene. The CDR3 is 14 amino acids. Trimming stripped 5 bases from V and 5 bases from J, with 14 bases between. The CDR3 spells CASSLGPEVDTQYF. For the CDR3, the DNA is TGTGCCAGCAGCCTTGGGCCGGAGGTAGATACGCAGTATTTT.

The J gene is TRBJ1-5, the V gene TRBV19; TRBD1 might be the D (5 bases). Trimming stripped 11 bases from V and 3 bases from J, with 26 bases between. Germline-derived CDR1 and CDR2 are LNHDA and SQIVND (reference sequence). The CDR3 consists of 17 residues. CDR3 region: CAGTGRQKGPDNQPQHF. In DNA, the CDR3 is TGTGCCGGAACGGGGCGACAGAAAGGGCCAGACAATCAGCCCCAGCATTTT.

This clonotype turned up a few times. The V call is TRBV20-1, the J call TRBJ2-7; 8 bases map to TRBD2. The CDR3 sequence is 12 residues long. Germline CDR1 is DFQATT and CDR2 is SNEGSKA (reference sequence). V lost 6 bases, J lost 4 bases, and 5 bases stayed unmatched. CDR3 nucleotides: TGCAGTGCCCGAGCGGGAGCATACGAGCAGTACTTC. It specifies CSARAGAYEQYF.